This T cell receptor beta chain was profiled in a study of blood T cell repertoires in COVID-19. Study as a whole: The United States, Italy and Spain were the sources of the acute and convalescent COVID-19 samples.

The CDR3 has 12 amino acids. V was cut by 9 bases and J by 0 bases, with 6 bases left in between. Germline V lookup: CDR1 SGHKS, CDR2 YYEKEE (reference sequence). This clone was detected only once. Original processing methods: Estimates of nucleated cell counts were drawn from the amplification of reference gene primers. Assay: immunoSEQ multiplex PCR; the TCRdb copy retains only in-frame clones and omits some. V and J calls and clone size are copied from that table; D and trimming were computed from the DNA. The top ten clones hold roughly 8.3% of a sample with approximately 530,000 clones, approximately 88% of them seen once.

The genes are TRBV5-5 and TRBJ2-2; D gene ambiguous. This sequence was found in a woman aged 45-60 years with COVID-19, enrolled during active disease. The sample comprised peripheral blood. CDR3 sequence reads: CATSPNTGELFF. DNA for the CDR3: TGTGCCACCTCCCCGAACACCGGGGAGCTGTTTTTT.